This note documents a single T cell receptor (beta chain) sequence. Its antigen target is currently unknown. Base qualities are not provided; no much larger clone lies one nucleotide away. V is trimmed back by 4 bases and J by 3 bases, and the junction contains 2 bases that no gene match accounts for. CDR1 SEHNR and CDR2 FQNEAQ are derived from the germline V gene (reference sequence). The CDR3 runs 14 amino acids, cysteine and phenylalanine included. Just CDR3 DNA is preserved here, 42 bases in frame from base 1. Collaborating institutions collected whole blood in K2EDTA tubes following their own protocols. Collaborator samples were shipped for TCRbeta analysis as frozen whole blood, isolated PBMCs, or DNA extracted from either sample type. TCRbeta CDR3 regions were amplified from genomic DNA by means of the immunoSEQ Assay, a bias-controlled multiplex PCR. As for the original processing: The number of nucleated cells in each sample was estimated by amplification of reference gene primers within the assay. To quantify the absolute abundance of each unique TCRbeta CDR3 rearrangement, sequence reads were collapsed and filtered. Productive Simpson clonality was computed per sample as the square root of Simpson's diversity index over productive rearrangements. TCRdb retrieved this table from immuneACCESS and kept in-frame rearrangements only. Not all clones are present; in checked studies, unresolved V genes account for under half, and no reason is known for the remainder. The D gene and trimming were derived from the DNA, and the V and J assignments and clone size from that table. The sample table contains around 23,000 clones; only one count was recorded for roughly 87% of them. About 8% of the sample belongs to the ten largest clones.

This record comes from a study of blood T cell repertoires in COVID-19 (dated by TCRdb to about 2020). Regarding the research as a whole: Samples covering the acute and convalescent phases of COVID-19 were provided by collaborators in the United States, Italy and Spain. Samples came from the ongoing ImmuneRACE study (first 160 participants) plus 1,254 subjects from 6 global collaborators. The prospective study material was composed of cDNA or gDNA derived from T cells, B-cell-depleted T cells, or PBMCs. Sample metadata almost always included a de-identified subject ID, COVID-19 status, age in years and sex. A freely available public database, intended as a resource for researchers studying the immune response to SARS-CoV-2, is where the repertoires were released. Where available, HLA class I and class II types were obtained from metadata supplied by the sample provider rather than from assay-based typing. The dataset comprised deeply sampled blood TCRbeta repertoires from subjects exposed to, actively infected with, or recovered from COVID-19. Beyond this particular receptor, the publication reports: How much clinical and demographic metadata was included differed by source and by participant, and the metadata was provided uncurated.

The rearrangement combines TRBV7-9 with TRBJ2-3, and 9 bases in between align with TRBD1. Sample: peripheral blood. The receptor comes from a man in his fifties or sixties with active COVID-19. The CDR3 protein: CASSSDRGTDTQYF. The DNA sequence is TGTGCCAGCAGCTCAGACAGGGGGACAGATACGCAGTATTTT. Supplemented by the reference TRBV7-9 and TRBJ2-3 proteins around the CDR3, the complete variable domain is DTGVSQNPRHKITKRGQNVTFRCDPISEHNRLYWYRQTLGQGPEFLTYFQNEAQLEKSRLLSDRFSAERPKGSFSTLEIQRTEQGDSAMYLCASSSDRGTDTQYFGPGTRLTVL.